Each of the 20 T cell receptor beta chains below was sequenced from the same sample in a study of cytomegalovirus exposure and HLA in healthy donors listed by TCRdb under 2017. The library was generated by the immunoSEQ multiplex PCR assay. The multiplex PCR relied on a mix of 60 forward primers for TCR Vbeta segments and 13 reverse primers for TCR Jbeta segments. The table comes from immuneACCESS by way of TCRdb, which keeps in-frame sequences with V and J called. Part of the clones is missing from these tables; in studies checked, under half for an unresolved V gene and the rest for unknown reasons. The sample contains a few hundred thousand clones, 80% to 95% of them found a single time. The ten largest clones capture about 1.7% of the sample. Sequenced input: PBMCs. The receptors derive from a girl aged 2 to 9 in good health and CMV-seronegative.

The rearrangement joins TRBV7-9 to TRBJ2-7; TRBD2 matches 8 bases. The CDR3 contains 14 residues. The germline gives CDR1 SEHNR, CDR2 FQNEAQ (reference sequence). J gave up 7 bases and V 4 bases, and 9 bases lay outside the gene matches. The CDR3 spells CASSSISGVLEQYF. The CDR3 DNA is TGTGCCAGCAGCTCCATTAGCGGGGTATTGGAGCAGTACTTC.

The CDR3 nucleotides read TGTGCCAGCAGGACCACGGGGGTAGGATACGAGCAGTACTTC. It yields the protein CASRTTGVGYEQYF. The chain links TRBV28 to TRBJ2-7, with D possibly TRBD2 on 6 matching bases. Germline loops: CDR1 MDHEN, CDR2 SYDVKM. The ends were cut back, 6 bases at V and 4 bases at J, with 16 bases in the middle. The CDR3 length is 14 residues.

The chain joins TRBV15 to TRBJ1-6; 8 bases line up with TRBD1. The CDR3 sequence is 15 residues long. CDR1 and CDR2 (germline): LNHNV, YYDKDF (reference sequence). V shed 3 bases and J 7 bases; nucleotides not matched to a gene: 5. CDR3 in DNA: TGTGCCACCAGCAGCGACAGGGGCATAAATTCACCCCTCCACTTT. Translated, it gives CATSSDRGINSPLHF.

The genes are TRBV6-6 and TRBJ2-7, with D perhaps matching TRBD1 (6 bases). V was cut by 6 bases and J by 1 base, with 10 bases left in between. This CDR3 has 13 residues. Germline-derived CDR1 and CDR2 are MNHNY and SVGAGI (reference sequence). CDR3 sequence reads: CASRPGQSYEQYF. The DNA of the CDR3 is TGTGCCAGCAGACCCGGACAGTCCTACGAGCAGTACTTC.

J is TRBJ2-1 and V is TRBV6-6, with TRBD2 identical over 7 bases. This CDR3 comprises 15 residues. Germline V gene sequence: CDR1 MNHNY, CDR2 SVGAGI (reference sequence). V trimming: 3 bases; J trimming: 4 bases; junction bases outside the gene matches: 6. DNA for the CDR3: TGTGCCAGCAGTTATCAGGGAGGGGAGTACAATGAGCAGTTCTTC. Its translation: CASSYQGGEYNEQFF.

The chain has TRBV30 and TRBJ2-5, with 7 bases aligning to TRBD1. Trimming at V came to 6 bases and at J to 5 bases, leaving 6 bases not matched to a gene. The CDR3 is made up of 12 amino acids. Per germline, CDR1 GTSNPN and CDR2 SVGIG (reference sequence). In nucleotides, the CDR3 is TGTGCCTGCACAGGGGAAACGGAGACCCAGTACTTC. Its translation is CACTGETETQYF.

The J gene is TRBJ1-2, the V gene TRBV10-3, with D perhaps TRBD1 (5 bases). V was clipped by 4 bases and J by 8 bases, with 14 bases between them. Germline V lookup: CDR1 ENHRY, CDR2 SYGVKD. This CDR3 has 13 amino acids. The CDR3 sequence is CAISGPGGYGYTF. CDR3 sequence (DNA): TGTGCCATCAGTGGACCGGGGGGGTACGGCTACACCTTC.

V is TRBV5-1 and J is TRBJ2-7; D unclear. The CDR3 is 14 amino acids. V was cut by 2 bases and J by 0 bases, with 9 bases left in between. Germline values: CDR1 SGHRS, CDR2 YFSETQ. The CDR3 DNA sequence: TGCGCCAGCAGCTTTGAGCGTTCCTCCTACGAGCAGTACTTC. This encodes CASSFERSSYEQYF.

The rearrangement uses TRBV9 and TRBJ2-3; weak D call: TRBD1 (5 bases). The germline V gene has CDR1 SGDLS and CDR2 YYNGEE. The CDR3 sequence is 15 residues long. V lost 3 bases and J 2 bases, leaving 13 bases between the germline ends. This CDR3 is CASSALGVITDTQYF. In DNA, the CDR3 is TGTGCCAGCAGCGCCCTAGGGGTTATCACAGATACGCAGTATTTT.

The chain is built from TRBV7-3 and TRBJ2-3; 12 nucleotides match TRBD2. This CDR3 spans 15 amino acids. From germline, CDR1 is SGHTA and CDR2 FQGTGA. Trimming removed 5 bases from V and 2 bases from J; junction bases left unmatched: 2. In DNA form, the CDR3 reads TGTGCCAGCAGCCCTAGCGGGGGGGCCACAGATACGCAGTATTTT. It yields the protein CASSPSGGATDTQYF.

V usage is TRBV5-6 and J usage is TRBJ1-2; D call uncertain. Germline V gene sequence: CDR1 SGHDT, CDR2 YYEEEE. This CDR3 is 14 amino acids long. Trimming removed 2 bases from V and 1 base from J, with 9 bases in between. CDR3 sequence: CASSLLTLNYGYTF. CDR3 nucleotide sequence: TGTGCCAGCAGCTTACTAACCCTTAACTATGGCTACACCTTC. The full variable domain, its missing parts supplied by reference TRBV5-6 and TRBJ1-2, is DAGVTQSPTHLIKTRGQQVTLRCSPKSGHDTVSWYQQALGQGPQFIFQYYEEEERQRGNFPDRFSGHQFPNYSSELNVNALLLGDSALYLCASSLLTLNYGYTFGSGTRLTVV.

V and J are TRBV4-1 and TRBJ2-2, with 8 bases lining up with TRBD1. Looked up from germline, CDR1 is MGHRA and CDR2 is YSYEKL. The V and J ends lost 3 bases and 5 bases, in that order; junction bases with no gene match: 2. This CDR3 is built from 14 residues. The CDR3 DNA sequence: TGCGCCAGCAGCCAGGGACAGGAGACCGGGGAGCTGTTTTTT. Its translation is CASSQGQETGELFF.

Written as DNA, the CDR3 is TGTGCCAGCAAGGGACTAGCGGGAGGTAGCCAAGAGACCCAGTACTTC. Translated: CASKGLAGGSQETQYF. The rearrangement links TRBV21-1 to TRBJ2-5; TRBD2, the table's D call, was not compared with the DNA. TRBV21-1 is a known pseudogene. The length of the CDR3 is 16 residues.

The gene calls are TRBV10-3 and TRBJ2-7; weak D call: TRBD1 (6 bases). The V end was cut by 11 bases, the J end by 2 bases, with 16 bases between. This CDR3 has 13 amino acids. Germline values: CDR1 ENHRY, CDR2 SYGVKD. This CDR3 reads CAARTVSTYEQYF. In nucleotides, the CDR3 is TGTGCCGCCAGGACAGTTTCTACCTACGAGCAGTACTTC.

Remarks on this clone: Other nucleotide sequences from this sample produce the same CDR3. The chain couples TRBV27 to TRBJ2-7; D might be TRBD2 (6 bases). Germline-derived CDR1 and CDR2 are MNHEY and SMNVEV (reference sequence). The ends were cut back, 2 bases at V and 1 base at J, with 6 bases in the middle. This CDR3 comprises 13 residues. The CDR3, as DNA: TGTGCCAGCAGTTTACGGGGGTCCTACGAGCAGTACTTC. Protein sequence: CASSLRGSYEQYF.

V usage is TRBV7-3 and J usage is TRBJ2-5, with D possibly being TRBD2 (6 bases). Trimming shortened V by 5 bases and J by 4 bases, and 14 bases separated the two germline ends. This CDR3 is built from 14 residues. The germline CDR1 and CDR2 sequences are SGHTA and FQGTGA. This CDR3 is CASSPMGGRETQYF. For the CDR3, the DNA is TGTGCCAGCAGCCCCATGGGAGGAAGAGAGACCCAGTACTTC.

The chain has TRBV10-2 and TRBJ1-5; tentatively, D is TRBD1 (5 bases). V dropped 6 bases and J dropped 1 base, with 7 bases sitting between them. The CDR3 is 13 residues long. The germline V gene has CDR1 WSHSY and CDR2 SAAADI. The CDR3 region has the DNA TGCGCCAGCAGACAGGCGAGCAATCAGCCCCAGCATTTT. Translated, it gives CASRQASNQPQHF.

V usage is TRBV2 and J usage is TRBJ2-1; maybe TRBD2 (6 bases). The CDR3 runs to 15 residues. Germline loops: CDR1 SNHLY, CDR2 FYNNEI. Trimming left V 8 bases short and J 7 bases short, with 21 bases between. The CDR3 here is CASGPPGVSRNEQFF. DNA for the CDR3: TGTGCCAGCGGACCCCCGGGAGTTTCTCGGAATGAGCAGTTCTTC.

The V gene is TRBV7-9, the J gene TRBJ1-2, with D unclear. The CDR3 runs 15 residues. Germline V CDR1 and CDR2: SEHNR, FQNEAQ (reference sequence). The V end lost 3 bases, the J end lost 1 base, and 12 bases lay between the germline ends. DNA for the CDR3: TGTGCCAGCAGCTTGGTTGAAAACATTAACTATGGCTACACCTTC. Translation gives CASSLVENINYGYTF.

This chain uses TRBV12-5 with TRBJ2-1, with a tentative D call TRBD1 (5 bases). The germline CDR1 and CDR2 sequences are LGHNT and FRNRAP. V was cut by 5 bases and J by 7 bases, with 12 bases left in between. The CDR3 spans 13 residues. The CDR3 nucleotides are TGTGCTAGTGGTCCGCAGACAGCTAATGAGCAGTTCTTC. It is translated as CASGPQTANEQFF.